This TCR beta chain was recovered during a study of breast tumors, draining lymph nodes, adjacent tissues. Notes on the study in general: That most tumor T cells come from lymph nodes remained unproven. Compared with lymph nodes, tumors were less diverse; compared with nontumor tissue, more. Luminal-like breast cancer showed significantly higher tumor–nontumor repertoire similarity than basal-like. Most tumor T cells seemingly derive from lymph node, then expand in tumor.

TCRdb reprocessed the multiplex PCR reads via MiXCR and lists one record per CDR3 protein. The sample contains roughly 260,000 distinct CDR3 sequences, around 30% of which appear only once. Breast cancer patients provided tissue from their axillary draining lymph nodes. This clonotype was detected many times. Antigen: not known. The sequencing input was axillary lymph node tissue. The clonotype was recovered from a female donor with breast cancer. Some clones in this sample may be carry-over from other donors' samples.

CDR3 DNA: TGCAGTGCTAGCCAGGATGGGGGGATCTATGGCTACACCTTC. It specifies CSASQDGGIYGYTF. The rearrangement joins TRBV20-1 to TRBJ1-2; D might be TRBD1 (5 bases). Trimming removed 3 bases at V and 4 bases at J, with 15 bases between. Germline V gene lookup returns CDR1 DFQATT and CDR2 SNEGSKA (reference sequence). CDR3 length equals 14 residues.